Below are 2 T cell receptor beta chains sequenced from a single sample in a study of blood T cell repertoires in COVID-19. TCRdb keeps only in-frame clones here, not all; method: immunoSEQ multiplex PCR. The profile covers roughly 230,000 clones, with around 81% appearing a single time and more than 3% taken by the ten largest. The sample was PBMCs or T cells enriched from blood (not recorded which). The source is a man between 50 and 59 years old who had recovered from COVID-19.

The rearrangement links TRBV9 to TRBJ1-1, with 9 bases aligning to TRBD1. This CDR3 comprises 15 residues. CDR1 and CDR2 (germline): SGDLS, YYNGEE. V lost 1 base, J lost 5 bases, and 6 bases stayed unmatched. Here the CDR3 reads CASSVQGTGTTEAFF. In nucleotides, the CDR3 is TGTGCCAGCAGCGTACAAGGGACAGGGACGACTGAAGCTTTCTTT.

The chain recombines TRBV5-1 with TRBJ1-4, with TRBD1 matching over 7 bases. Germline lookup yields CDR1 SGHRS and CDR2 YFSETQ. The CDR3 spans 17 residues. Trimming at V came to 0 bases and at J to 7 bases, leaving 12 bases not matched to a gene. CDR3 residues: CASSLVIWGQRTEKLFF. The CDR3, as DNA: TGCGCCAGCAGCTTGGTCATATGGGGACAGAGGACTGAAAAACTGTTTTTT. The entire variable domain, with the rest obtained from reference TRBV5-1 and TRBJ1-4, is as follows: KAGVTQTPRYLIKTRGQQVTLSCSPISGHRSVSWYQQTPGQGLQFLFEYFSETQRNKGNFPGRFSGRQFSNSRSEMNVSTLELGDSALYLCASSLVIWGQRTEKLFFGSGTQLSVL.